The 9 T cell receptor beta chains listed next were all sequenced from one sample in a study of blood T cell repertoires in COVID-19. TCRdb's copy holds only in-frame clones and misses some; the assay was immunoSEQ multiplex PCR. The table shows a few hundred thousand clones, with 70% to 90% occurring only once. Sequencing was carried out using PBMCs or T cells enriched from blood (not recorded which). The receptors here all came from a woman aged 50 to 65 who had recovered from COVID-19.

This chain joins TRBV19 and TRBJ2-2; TRBD2 agrees at 11 bases. Germline trimming cut 5 bases from V and 7 bases from J; bases unmatched to any gene: 3. CDR1 is LNHDA, CDR2 SQIVND, per germline (reference sequence). This CDR3 has 14 amino acids. The CDR3 spells CASSPLAGVGELFF. The CDR3 coding sequence is TGTGCCAGTAGTCCACTAGCGGGAGTCGGGGAGCTGTTTTTT.

This rearrangement joins TRBV18 to TRBJ1-2; 9 nucleotides align to TRBD1. This CDR3 is 16 amino acids long. V shed 3 bases, J shed 2 bases, and the junction held 7 bases outside the gene matches. CDR1 KGHSH and CDR2 LQKENI come from the germline V gene. The CDR3 nucleotides are TGTGCCAGCTCACCCATCGGGACAGGGCGGAACTATGGCTACACCTTC. This encodes CASSPIGTGRNYGYTF.

V gene TRBV21-1 combines with J gene TRBJ2-1; the D segment call TRBD2 is taken from the table without a DNA check. TRBV21-1 is marked as a pseudogene. The CDR3 consists of 15 residues. DNA of the CDR3: TGTGCCAGCAAGCAAAAGCGGGAGGGGGAAAATGAGCAGTTCTTC. Translation: CASKQKREGENEQFF.

The chain uses TRBV5-6 and TRBJ1-1; a possible D gene is TRBD1 (5 bases). The CDR3 sequence is 15 residues long. Trimming removed 2 bases at V and 1 base at J, with 12 bases between. Germline-derived CDR1 and CDR2 are SGHDT and YYEEEE. This CDR3 reads CASSFLGETNTEAFF. The CDR3 nucleotides read TGTGCCAGCAGCTTCTTAGGGGAAACGAACACTGAAGCTTTCTTT.

This chain connects TRBV7-2 to TRBJ1-5; 12 nucleotides line up with TRBD1. The length of the CDR3 is 17 residues. V trimming: 5 bases; J trimming: 5 bases; junction bases outside the gene matches: 10. Looked up from germline, CDR1 is SGHTA and CDR2 is FQGNSA. Here the CDR3 reads CASSPSWDRGHDQPQHF. The DNA of the CDR3 is TGTGCCAGCAGCCCTTCTTGGGACAGGGGGCATGATCAGCCCCAGCATTTT.

The chain couples TRBV7-3 to TRBJ2-6, with D perhaps matching TRBD1 (6 bases). Germline-derived CDR1 and CDR2 are SGHTA and FQGTGA. Trimming removed 3 bases at V and 0 bases at J, with 6 bases between. This CDR3 is 15 amino acids long. The CDR3 bases are TGTGCCAGCAGCTTGACAGGCTCTGGGGCCAACGTCCTGACTTTC. As protein: CASSLTGSGANVLTF.

V is TRBV19 and J is TRBJ1-6, with D perhaps matching TRBD1 (5 bases). V lost 3 bases to trimming and J lost 3 bases, with 6 bases between them. This CDR3 spans 14 amino acids. The germline V gene encodes CDR1 LNHDA and CDR2 SQIVND (reference sequence). The CDR3 region is CASSMGGYNSPLHF. CDR3 in DNA: TGTGCCAGTAGTATGGGGGGCTATAATTCACCCCTCCACTTT.

J is TRBJ2-3 and V is TRBV7-6; 7 bases are shared with TRBD1. J gave up 5 bases and V 5 bases, and 4 bases lay outside the gene matches. CDR1 SGHVS and CDR2 FNYEAQ come from the germline V gene. This CDR3 has 13 amino acids. CDR3 sequence reads: CASSLRDRDTQYF. CDR3 coding DNA: TGTGCCAGCAGCCTACGGGACAGAGATACGCAGTATTTT. Filled out from reference TRBV7-6 and TRBJ2-3, the complete variable domain reads GAGVSQSPRYKVTKRGQDVALRCDPISGHVSLYWYRQALGQGPEFLTYFNYEAQQDKSGLPNDRFSAERPEGSISTLTIQRTEQRDSAMYRCASSLRDRDTQYFGPGTRLTVL.

V usage is TRBV2 and J usage is TRBJ1-4; a possible D gene is TRBD1 (5 bases). CDR1 SNHLY and CDR2 FYNNEI come from the germline V gene. Trimming took off 2 bases at V and 8 bases at J, with 15 bases between the two ends. The CDR3 is made up of 15 amino acids. CDR3 DNA sequence: TGTGCCAGCAGTGAATCTGGGGGGATGGGAGAAAAACTGTTTTTT. It codes for CASSESGGMGEKLFF.